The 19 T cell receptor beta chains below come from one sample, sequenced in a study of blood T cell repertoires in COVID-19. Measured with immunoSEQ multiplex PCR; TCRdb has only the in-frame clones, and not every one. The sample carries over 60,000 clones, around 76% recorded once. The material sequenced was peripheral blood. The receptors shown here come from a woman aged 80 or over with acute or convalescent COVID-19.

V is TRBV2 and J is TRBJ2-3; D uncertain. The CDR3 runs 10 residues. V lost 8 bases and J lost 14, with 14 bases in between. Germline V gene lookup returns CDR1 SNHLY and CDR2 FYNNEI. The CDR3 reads CASSRSSLYF. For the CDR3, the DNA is TGTGCCAGCTCCAGAAGTAGCTTGTATTTT.

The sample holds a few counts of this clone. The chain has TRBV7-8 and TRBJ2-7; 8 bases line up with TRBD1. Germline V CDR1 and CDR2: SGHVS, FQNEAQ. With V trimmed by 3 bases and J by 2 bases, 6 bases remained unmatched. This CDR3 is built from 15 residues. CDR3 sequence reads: CASSFDRGQTYEQYF. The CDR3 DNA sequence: TGTGCCAGCAGCTTTGACAGGGGCCAGACCTACGAGCAGTACTTC. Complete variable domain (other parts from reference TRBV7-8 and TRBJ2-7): GAGVSQSPRYKVAKRGQDVALRCDPISGHVSLFWYQQALGQGPEFLTYFQNEAQLDKSGLPSDRFFAERPEGSVSTLKIQRTQQEDSAVYLCASSFDRGQTYEQYFGPGTRLTVT.

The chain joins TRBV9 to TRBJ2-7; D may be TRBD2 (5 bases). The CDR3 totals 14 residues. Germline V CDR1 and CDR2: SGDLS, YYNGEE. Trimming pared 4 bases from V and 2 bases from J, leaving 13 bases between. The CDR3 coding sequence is TGTGCCAGCAGCCCCTCGGTGGGAGCCTACGAGCAGTACTTC. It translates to CASSPSVGAYEQYF. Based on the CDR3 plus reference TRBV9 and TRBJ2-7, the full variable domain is DSGVTQTPKHLITATGQRVTLRCSPRSGDLSVYWYQQSLDQGLQFLIQYYNGEERAKGNILERFSAQQFPDLHSELNLSSLELGDSALYFCASSPSVGAYEQYFGPGTRLTVT.

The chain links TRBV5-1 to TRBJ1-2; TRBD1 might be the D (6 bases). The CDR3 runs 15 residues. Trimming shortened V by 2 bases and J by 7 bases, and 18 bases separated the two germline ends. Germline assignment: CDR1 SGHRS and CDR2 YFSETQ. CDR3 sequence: CASSLWDTPESGYTF. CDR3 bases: TGCGCCAGCAGCTTATGGGACACCCCCGAGAGTGGCTACACCTTC.

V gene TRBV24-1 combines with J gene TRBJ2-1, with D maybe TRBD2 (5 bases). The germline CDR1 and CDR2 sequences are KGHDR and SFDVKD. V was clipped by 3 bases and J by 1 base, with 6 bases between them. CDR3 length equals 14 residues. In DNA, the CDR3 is TGTGCCACCAGTGATAGCGGATCCTACAATGAGCAGTTCTTC. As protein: CATSDSGSYNEQFF.

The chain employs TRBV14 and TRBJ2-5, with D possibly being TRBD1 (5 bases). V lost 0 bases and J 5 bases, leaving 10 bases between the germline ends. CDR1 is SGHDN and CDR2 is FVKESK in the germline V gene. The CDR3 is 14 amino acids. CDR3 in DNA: TGTGCCAGCAGCCAAGATCTGGGGCTGGAGACCCAGTACTTC. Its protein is CASSQDLGLETQYF.

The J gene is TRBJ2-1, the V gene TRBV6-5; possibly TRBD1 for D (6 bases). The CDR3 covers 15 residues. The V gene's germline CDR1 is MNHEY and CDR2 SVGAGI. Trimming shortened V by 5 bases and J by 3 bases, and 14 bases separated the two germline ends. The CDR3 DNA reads TGTGCCAGCAGTCAACAGGTGGACAGCTACAATGAGCAGTTCTTC. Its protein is CASSQQVDSYNEQFF.

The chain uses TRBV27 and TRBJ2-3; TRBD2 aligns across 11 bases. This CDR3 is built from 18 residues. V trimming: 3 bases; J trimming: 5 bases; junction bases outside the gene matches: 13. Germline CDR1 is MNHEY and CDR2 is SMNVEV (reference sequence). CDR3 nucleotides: TGTGCCAGCAGTTTTGGGGCTCCCACTAGCGGGAGAATAGATACGCAGTATTTT. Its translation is CASSFGAPTSGRIDTQYF.

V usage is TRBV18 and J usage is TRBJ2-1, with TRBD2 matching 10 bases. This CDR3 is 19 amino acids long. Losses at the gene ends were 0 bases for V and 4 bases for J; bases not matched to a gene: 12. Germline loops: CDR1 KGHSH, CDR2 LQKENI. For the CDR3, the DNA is TGTGCCAGCTCACCACCTTGGAGTAGCGGGAGGCCCGGGTACAATGAGCAGTTCTTC. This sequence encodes CASSPPWSSGRPGYNEQFF.

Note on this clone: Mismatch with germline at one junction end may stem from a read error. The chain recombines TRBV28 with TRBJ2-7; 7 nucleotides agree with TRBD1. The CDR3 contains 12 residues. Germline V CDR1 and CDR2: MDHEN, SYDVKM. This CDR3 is CASSSLLGGSSF. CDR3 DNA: TGTGCCAGCAGTTCCCTGCTAGGGGGCTCCTCCTTC. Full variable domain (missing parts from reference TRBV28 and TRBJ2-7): DVKVTQSSRYLVKRTGEKVFLECVQDMDHENMFWYRQDPGLGLRLIYFSYDVKMKEKGDIPEGYSVSREKKERFSLILESASTNQTSMYLCASSSLLGGSSFGPGTRLTVT.

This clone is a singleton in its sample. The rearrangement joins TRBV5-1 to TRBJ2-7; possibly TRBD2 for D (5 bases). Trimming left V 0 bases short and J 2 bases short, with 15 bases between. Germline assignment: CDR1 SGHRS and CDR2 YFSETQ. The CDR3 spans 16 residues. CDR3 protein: CASSLAGSPRTYEQYF. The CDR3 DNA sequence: TGCGCCAGCAGCTTGGCGGGATCTCCACGGACCTACGAGCAGTACTTC. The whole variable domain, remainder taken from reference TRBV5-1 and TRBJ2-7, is KAGVTQTPRYLIKTRGQQVTLSCSPISGHRSVSWYQQTPGQGLQFLFEYFSETQRNKGNFPGRFSGRQFSNSRSEMNVSTLELGDSALYLCASSLAGSPRTYEQYFGPGTRLTVT.

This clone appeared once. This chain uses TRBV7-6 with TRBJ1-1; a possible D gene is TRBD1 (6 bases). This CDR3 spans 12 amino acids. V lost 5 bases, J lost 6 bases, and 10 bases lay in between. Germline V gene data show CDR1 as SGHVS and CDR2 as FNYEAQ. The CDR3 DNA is TGTGCCAGCAGCCCGGGGGGCGCTGAAGCTTTCTTT. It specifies CASSPGGAEAFF.

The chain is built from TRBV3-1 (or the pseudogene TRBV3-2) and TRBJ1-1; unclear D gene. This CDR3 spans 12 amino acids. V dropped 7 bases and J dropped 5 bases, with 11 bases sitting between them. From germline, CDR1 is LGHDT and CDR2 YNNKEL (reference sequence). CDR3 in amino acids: CASISPGTEAFF. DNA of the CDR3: TGTGCCAGCATCAGTCCGGGGACTGAAGCTTTCTTT.

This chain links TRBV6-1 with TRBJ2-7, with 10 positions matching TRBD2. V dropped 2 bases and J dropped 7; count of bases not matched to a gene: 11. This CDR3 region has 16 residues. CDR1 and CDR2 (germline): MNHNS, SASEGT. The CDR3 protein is CASSERLAGVLREQYF. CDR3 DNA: TGTGCCAGCAGTGAACGGCTAGCGGGAGTTCTAAGAGAGCAGTACTTC.

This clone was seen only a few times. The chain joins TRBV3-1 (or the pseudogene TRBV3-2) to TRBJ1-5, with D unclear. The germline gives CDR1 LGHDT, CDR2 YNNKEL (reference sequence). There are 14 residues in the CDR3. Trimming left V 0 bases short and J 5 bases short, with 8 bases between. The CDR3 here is CASSQEAGYQPQHF. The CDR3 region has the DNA TGTGCCAGCAGCCAAGAGGCGGGGTATCAGCCCCAGCATTTT.

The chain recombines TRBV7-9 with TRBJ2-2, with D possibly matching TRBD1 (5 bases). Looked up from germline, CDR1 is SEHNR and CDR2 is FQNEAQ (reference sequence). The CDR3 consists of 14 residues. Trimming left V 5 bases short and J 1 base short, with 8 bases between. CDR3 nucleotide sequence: TGTGCCAGCAGCATGACAGTGAACACCGGGGAGCTGTTTTTT. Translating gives CASSMTVNTGELFF.

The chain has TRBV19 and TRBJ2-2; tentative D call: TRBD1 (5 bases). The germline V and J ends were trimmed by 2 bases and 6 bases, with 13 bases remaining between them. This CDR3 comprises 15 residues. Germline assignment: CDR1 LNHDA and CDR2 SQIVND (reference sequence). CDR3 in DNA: TGTGCCAGTAGTATAAAGGGGCCCGGACCCGGGGAGCTGTTTTTT. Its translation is CASSIKGPGPGELFF.

CDR3 DNA: TGTGCCAGTAGTCGAAGGGGATGGGACACTGAAGCTTTCTTT. Amino acid sequence: CASSRRGWDTEAFF. The chain recombines TRBV19 with TRBJ1-1; tentative D call: TRBD1 (5 bases). The V gene lost 5 bases and the J gene lost 3 bases, with 13 bases spanning the gap. This CDR3 is built from 14 residues. Germline loops: CDR1 LNHDA, CDR2 SQIVND (reference sequence).

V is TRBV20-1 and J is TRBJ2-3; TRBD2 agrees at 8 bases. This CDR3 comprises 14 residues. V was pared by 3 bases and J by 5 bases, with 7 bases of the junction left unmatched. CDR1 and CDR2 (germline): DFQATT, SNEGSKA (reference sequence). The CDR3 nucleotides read TGCAGTGCTAGTAAGGGGCTAGCGGGAGATACGCAGTATTTT. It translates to CSASKGLAGDTQYF.